Reported below is one T cell receptor (beta chain). Using immunoSEQ multiplex PCR, the repertoire was profiled, and TCRdb retains in-frame clones only, with some absent. The sample includes 15,000 to 20,000 clones, about two thirds of them seen just once. These data are taken from a study of sequential checkpoint blockade in melanoma. Study details: Both treatment sequences were followed by maintenance nivolumab.

Treatment reported: randomized to nivolumab then ipilimumab (arm A) or the reverse (arm B). No patient had prior DNA-damaging chemotherapy. Live CD3+CD8+ CD19− CD56− cells were sorted from PBMCs. Looked up from germline, CDR1 is MDHEN and CDR2 is SYDVKM. Trimming cost V 6 bases and J 2 bases, with 8 bases left between them. CDR3 length: 12 amino acids. This sequence originates from a human donor with melanoma. V gene TRBV28 combines with J gene TRBJ2-7; D call uncertain. The sample consisted of CD8+ T cells sorted from blood (inferred from file names), taken from a patient given nivolumab and ipilimumab in sequence. DNA of the CDR3: TGTGCCAGCAGCCCTGACACCTACGAGCAGTACTTC. This sequence encodes CASSPDTYEQYF. The variable domain in full, with the rest retrieved from reference TRBV28 and TRBJ2-7, is DVKVTQSSRYLVKRTGEKVFLECVQDMDHENMFWYRQDPGLGLRLIYFSYDVKMKEKGDIPEGYSVSREKKERFSLILESASTNQTSMYLCASSPDTYEQYFGPGTRLTVT.